This TCR beta chain appears in the sequencing data of a study of T cell responses to AZD1222 COVID-19 vaccine. V shed 0 bases and J shed 0 bases, with 14 bases lying between them. The CDR3 has 17 amino acids. The germline CDR1 and CDR2 sequences are MNHEY and SVGEGT. TCRdb's copy holds only in-frame clones and misses some; the assay was immunoSEQ multiplex PCR. The sample shows about 83,000 clones, about 83% of them seen only once. As to this clone: Its antigen is as yet unknown.

Whole-study results and caveats: It was only a handful of AZD1222 recipients who were seropositive at baseline.

This receptor was identified in an adult in good health. The genes are TRBV6-2 or TRBV6-3 and TRBJ1-1, with a tentative D call TRBD1 (6 bases). Material: peripheral blood, obtained on day 0 of AZD1222 vaccination. CDR3 DNA: TGTGCCAGCAGTTACTCGAGTTGGGGGCTCCTGAACACTGAAGCTTTCTTT. It encodes CASSYSSWGLLNTEAFF.